Sequencing of this TCR beta chain was carried out in a study of blood T cell repertoires in COVID-19. Study details: Both acute and convalescent COVID-19 samples were obtained from the United States, Italy and Spain. Sample material is recorded as cDNA or gDNA derived from T cells, B-cell-depleted T cells, or PBMCs.

Authors' data handling: The assay estimated nucleated cells by amplifying reference gene primers. Libraries were prepared by immunoSEQ multiplex PCR; TCRdb keeps only in-frame clonotypes and omits some of them. V, J and clone size derive from that table, while D and trimming were established from the DNA sequence. The data hold under 150,000 clones, with approximately 77% observed a single time. The material sequenced was peripheral blood. The TCR comes from a man aged 80 or over with acute or convalescent COVID-19.

CDR3: CASSARTGETGELFF. CDR3 DNA sequence: TGTGCCAGCAGCGCTCGGACAGGGGAAACCGGGGAGCTGTTTTTT. This rearrangement joins TRBV7-2 to TRBJ2-2, with TRBD1 matching over 9 bases. The J segment lost 5 bases and the V segment lost 5 bases, leaving 6 bases of the junction unmatched. The CDR3 runs to 15 residues. Germline CDR1 is SGHTA and CDR2 is FQGNSA. Using reference TRBV7-2 and TRBJ2-2 for the parts outside the CDR3, the full variable domain is GAGVSQSPSNKVTEKGKDVELRCDPISGHTALYWYRQSLGQGLEFLIYFQGNSAPDKSGLPSDRFSAERTGGSVSTLTIQRTQQEDSAVYLCASSARTGETGELFFGEGSRLTVL.